This T cell receptor (beta chain) was recovered during a study of blood T cell repertoires in COVID-19. Profiling relied on immunoSEQ multiplex PCR, and the TCRdb table lists in-frame clones only, not all of them. The sample comprises approximately 230,000 clones, more than 70% of which are singletons, and about 5.7% rests with the top ten. A few counts support this clone. The CDR3 extends over 15 amino acids. V lost 7 bases, J lost 0 bases, and 13 bases lay in between. Looked up from germline, CDR1 is SNHLY and CDR2 is FYNNEI. What was sequenced was peripheral blood. The clonotype originates from a man older than 75 with acute or convalescent COVID-19. The J gene is TRBJ1-5, the V gene TRBV2; D might be TRBD1 (5 bases). DNA for the CDR3: TGTGCCAGCAATAGGGGCCGAGATAGCAATCAGCCCCAGCATTTT. Protein sequence: CASNRGRDSNQPQHF.